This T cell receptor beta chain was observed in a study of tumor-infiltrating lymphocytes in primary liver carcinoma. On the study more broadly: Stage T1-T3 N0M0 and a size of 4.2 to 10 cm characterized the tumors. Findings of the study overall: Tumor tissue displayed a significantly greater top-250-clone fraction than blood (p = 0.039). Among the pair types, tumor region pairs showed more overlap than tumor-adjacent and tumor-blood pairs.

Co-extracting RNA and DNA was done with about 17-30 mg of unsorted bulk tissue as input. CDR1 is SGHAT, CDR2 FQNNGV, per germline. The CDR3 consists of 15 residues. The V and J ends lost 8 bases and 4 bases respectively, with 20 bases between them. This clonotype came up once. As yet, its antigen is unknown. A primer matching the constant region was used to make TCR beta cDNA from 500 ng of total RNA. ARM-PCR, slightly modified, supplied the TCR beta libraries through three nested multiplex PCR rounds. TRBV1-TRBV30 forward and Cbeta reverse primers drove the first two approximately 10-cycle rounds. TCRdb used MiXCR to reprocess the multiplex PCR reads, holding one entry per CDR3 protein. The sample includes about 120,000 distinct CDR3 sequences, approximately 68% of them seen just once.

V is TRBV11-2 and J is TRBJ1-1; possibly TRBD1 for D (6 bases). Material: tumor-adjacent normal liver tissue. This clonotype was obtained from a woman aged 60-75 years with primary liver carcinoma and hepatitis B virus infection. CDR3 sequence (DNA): TGTGCCAGCGGCGCCACAGGGTACATTCGCACTGAAGCTTTCTTT. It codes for CASGATGYIRTEAFF.